This is a list of T cell receptor beta chains from one sample in a study of beta chain features in type 1 diabetes. Profiled with immunoSEQ multiplex PCR; TCRdb holds only in-frame clones, not every one. This sample has a few hundred thousand clones, with approximately 10% found just once. The sequenced sample consisted of central memory CD4+ T cells from blood. These receptors were collected from a young man in good health. CDR3s include the opening cysteine and the closing phenylalanine or tryptophan. A D gene is named only where the DNA matches it firmly. Some rows mark clone size as missing; the rest say once, few, many or name a class of expanded clone.

V gene	D gene	clone size	J gene	CDR3 protein	CDR3 DNA
TRBV30	NA	NA	TRBJ1-1	CAWSQHLGTEAFF	TGTGCCTGGAGTCAACACCTCGGTACTGAAGCTTTCTTT
TRBV5-8	TRBD2	NA	TRBJ2-1	CASSLPTSGWYNEQFF	TGTGCCAGCAGCCTGCCAACTAGCGGGTGGTACAATGAGCAGTTCTTC
TRBV29-1	NA	NA	TRBJ2-1	CSVVPDYNEQFF	TGCAGCGTTGTACCAGATTACAATGAGCAGTTCTTC
TRBV27	TRBD2	NA	TRBJ2-7	CASSVTSGRAGGYEQYF	TGTGCCAGCAGTGTGACTAGCGGGAGGGCCGGTGGGTACGAGCAGTACTTC
TRBV7-2	TRBD2	few	TRBJ2-1	CASSSGLAGGNEQFF	TGTGCCAGCAGCTCGGGACTAGCGGGAGGTAATGAGCAGTTCTTC
TRBV18	TRBD2	many	TRBJ2-1	CASSPASGSRGEQFF	TGTGCCAGCTCACCAGCTAGCGGCTCCCGTGGCGAGCAGTTCTTC
TRBV2	TRBD1	few	TRBJ1-3	CASSVARGAGNTIYF	TGTGCCAGCAGTGTGGCCAGGGGGGCTGGAAACACCATATATTTT
TRBV19	NA	few	TRBJ2-2	CASSMRGQNTGELFF	TGTGCCAGTAGTATGAGAGGGCAAAACACCGGGGAGCTGTTTTTT
TRBV4-2	NA	NA	TRBJ2-5	CASSRDTQETQYF	TGTGCCAGCAGCCGGGACACACAAGAGACCCAGTACTTC
TRBV7-9	NA	many	TRBJ1-1	CASSLKSGNTEAFF	TGTGCCAGCAGCTTAAAGTCGGGGAACACTGAAGCTTTCTTT
TRBV29-1	NA	NA	TRBJ2-5	CSVEGAAGQETQYF	TGCAGCGTCGAGGGGGCAGCGGGACAAGAGACCCAGTACTTC
TRBV25-1	NA	few	TRBJ2-5	CASSLPGEETQYF	TGTGCCAGCAGTTTGCCAGGGGAGGAGACCCAGTACTTC
TRBV2	TRBD1	NA	TRBJ1-1	CASSGQGYTEAFF	TGTGCCAGCAGCGGACAGGGGTACACTGAAGCTTTCTTT
TRBV11-2	TRBD2	NA	TRBJ2-1	CASSLTSGTYNEQFF	TGTGCCAGCAGCTTAACTAGCGGGACCTACAATGAGCAGTTCTTC
TRBV14	TRBD2	many	TRBJ2-3	CASSPGTSADTQYF	TGTGCCAGCAGCCCTGGGACTAGCGCAGATACGCAGTATTTT
TRBV6-5	NA	few	TRBJ2-1	CASSLDSYNEQFF	TGTGCCAGCAGCTTGGACAGCTACAATGAGCAGTTCTTC
TRBV7-2	NA	few	TRBJ2-1	CASSLGWAAGEQFF	TGTGCCAGCAGCTTAGGATGGGCCGCAGGTGAGCAGTTCTTC
TRBV6-5	NA	NA	TRBJ1-5	CASSYGSNQPQHF	TGTGCCAGCAGTTACGGAAGCAATCAGCCCCAGCATTTT
TRBV19	NA	few	TRBJ2-4	CASSGWGYQNIQYF	TGTGCCAGTAGCGGATGGGGCTACCAAAACATTCAGTACTTC
TRBV10-3	NA	NA	TRBJ2-3	CAIRAVPITDTQYF	TGTGCCATCAGAGCGGTCCCCATCACAGATACGCAGTATTTT
TRBV6-5	TRBD2	NA	TRBJ2-1	CASSYSTGGRRSEQFF	TGTGCCAGCAGTTACTCGACGGGCGGGAGGCGTTCTGAGCAGTTCTTC
TRBV11-3	TRBD1	NA	TRBJ2-1	CASSAQGVSYNEQFF	TGTGCCAGCAGCGCTCAGGGGGTCTCCTACAATGAGCAGTTCTTC
TRBV29-1	TRBD2	few	TRBJ2-5	CSVVGLGTSGSRYPLPETQYF	TGCAGCGTGGTGGGTTTGGGTACTAGCGGGAGCCGATATCCTCTTCCAGAGACCCAGTACTTC
TRBV6-1	NA	NA	TRBJ2-1	CASRENRGYYEQFF	TGTGCCAGCAGGGAAAATCGGGGGTACTATGAGCAGTTCTTC
TRBV7-9	NA	few	TRBJ2-3	CASSFPSGGSSTDTQYF	TGTGCCAGCAGCTTTCCTTCGGGCGGCTCTAGCACAGATACGCAGTATTTT
TRBV6-5	NA	NA	TRBJ2-7	CASSADTYEQYF	TGTGCCAGCAGTGCAGATACCTACGAGCAGTACTTC
TRBV30	TRBD1	NA	TRBJ2-3	CAWDRGQLADTQYF	TGTGCCTGGGACAGGGGGCAACTGGCAGATACGCAGTATTTT
TRBV5-1	NA	few	TRBJ2-4	CASIRRDTLAKNIQYF	TGCGCCAGCATCCGCCGGGACACCCTAGCCAAAAACATTCAGTACTTC
TRBV5-4	NA	few	TRBJ2-3	CASSSEVDNLDTQYF	TGTGCCAGCAGCTCGGAAGTGGACAACCTTGATACGCAGTATTTT
TRBV10-3	TRBD1	few	TRBJ2-7	CATERGTGSYEQYF	TGTGCCACCGAGAGGGGGACAGGGTCCTACGAGCAGTACTTC
TRBV15	TRBD1	NA	TRBJ2-1	CATSMNRGDNEQFF	TGTGCCACCAGCATGAACAGGGGCGACAATGAGCAGTTCTTC
TRBV10-3	TRBD2	NA	TRBJ2-7	CAISGQGLAGTEQYF	TGTGCCATCAGTGGACAGGGACTAGCGGGAACCGAGCAGTACTTC
TRBV11-2	NA	NA	TRBJ2-3	CASSSRGSTDTQYF	TGTGCCAGCAGCTCGAGGGGCTCCACAGATACGCAGTATTTT
TRBV19	NA	NA	TRBJ2-6	CASRASRSSGANVLTF	TGTGCCAGTAGGGCCAGTAGGAGCTCTGGGGCCAACGTCCTGACTTTC
TRBV19	NA	NA	TRBJ2-1	CASSIGTYYNEQFF	TGTGCCAGTAGTATAGGGACCTATTACAATGAGCAGTTCTTC
TRBV19	TRBD2	few	TRBJ2-5	CASSTPSGGSLETQYF	TGTGCCAGTAGTACCCCCTCCGGGGGGTCTCTGGAGACCCAGTACTTC
TRBV7-2	TRBD1	NA	TRBJ2-3	CAGQGVGSTDTQYF	TGTGCCGGACAGGGCGTTGGAAGCACAGATACGCAGTATTTT
TRBV28	NA	few	TRBJ1-5	CASSTTDQPQHF	TGTGCCAGCAGTACCACGGATCAGCCCCAGCATTTT
TRBV7-3	NA	many	TRBJ2-2	CASSPGTFTGELFF	TGTGCCAGCAGCCCGGGGACTTTCACCGGGGAGCTGTTTTTT
TRBV9	NA	few	TRBJ1-3	CASSVDWTSGNTIYF	TGTGCCAGCAGCGTAGACTGGACCTCTGGAAACACCATATATTTT
TRBV2	NA	few	TRBJ2-3	CASSVLPTGDTQYF	TGTGCCAGCAGTGTACTCCCGACCGGGGATACGCAGTATTTT
TRBV5-1	NA	few	TRBJ2-3	CASSLDSTDTQYF	TGCGCCAGCAGCCTGGACAGCACAGATACGCAGTATTTT
TRBV11-2	NA	NA	TRBJ2-7	CASSSGVLGEGKQYF	TGTGCCAGCAGCTCGGGGGTATTAGGTGAAGGAAAGCAGTACTTC
TRBV6-6	NA	NA	TRBJ2-7	CATAGLEQYF	TGTGCCACCGCAGGGCTCGAGCAGTACTTC
TRBV7-2	TRBD2	NA	TRBJ2-3	CASSFSSGGTDTQYF	TGTGCCAGCAGCTTTTCGAGCGGGGGCACAGATACGCAGTATTTT
TRBV2	NA	NA	TRBJ2-7	CASRRDGYEQYF	TGTGCCAGCAGACGGGACGGGTACGAGCAGTACTTC
TRBV6-6	TRBD1	NA	TRBJ2-5	CASTMEDRGGETQYF	TGTGCCAGCACGATGGAGGACAGGGGAGGGGAGACCCAGTACTTC
TRBV27	NA	few	TRBJ2-3	CASSTGTDFSTDTQYF	TGTGCCAGCAGTACTGGGACGGATTTCTCCACAGATACGCAGTATTTT